This TCR beta chain was retrieved from a study of metastatic and nonmetastatic thyroid tumors. Overall study: Samples came from malignant and benign thyroid patients, and repertoires were compared across blood and tumor or nodule tissue.

Concerning this clone: This may stem from a read error, because a much larger clone lies one nucleotide away.

Via MiXCR, TCRdb re-called the PCR reads. Among some 21,000 clones, approximately 25% were seen once, and the ten largest hold about 5.7%. Germline CDR1 reads SGHTA; CDR2 reads FQGTGA. CDR3 length: 13 residues. No treatment of any kind had been given to any patient before thyroid surgery. The J gene is TRBJ2-7, the V gene TRBV7-3; a possible D gene is TRBD1 (5 bases). TRBJ2-5 explains the end of the DNA better; the J call may be wrong. This TCR was recovered from a female donor with papillary thyroid cancer or a benign thyroid nodule (not recorded which). Some clones in this sample may be carry-over from other donors' samples. Sequencing was done on a sample of tumor tissue. Here the CDR3 DNA reads TGTGCCAGCAGCGTACTGTGGGGCGAGACCCAGTACTTC. This encodes CASSVLWGETQYF.